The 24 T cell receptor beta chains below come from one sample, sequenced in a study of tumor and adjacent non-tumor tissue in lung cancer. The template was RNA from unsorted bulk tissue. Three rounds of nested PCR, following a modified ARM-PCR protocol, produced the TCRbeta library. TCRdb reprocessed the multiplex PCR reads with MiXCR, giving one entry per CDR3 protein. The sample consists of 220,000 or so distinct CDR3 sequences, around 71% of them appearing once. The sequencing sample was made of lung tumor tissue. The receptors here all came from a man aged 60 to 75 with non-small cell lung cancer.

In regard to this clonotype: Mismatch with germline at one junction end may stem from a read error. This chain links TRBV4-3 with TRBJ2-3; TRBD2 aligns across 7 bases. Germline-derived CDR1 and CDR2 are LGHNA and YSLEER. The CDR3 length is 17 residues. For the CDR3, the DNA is TGCGCAAGCAGCCTCCTGACTAGCCACACTTCCGCAGATACGCAGTATTTT. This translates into CASSLLTSHTSADTQYF.

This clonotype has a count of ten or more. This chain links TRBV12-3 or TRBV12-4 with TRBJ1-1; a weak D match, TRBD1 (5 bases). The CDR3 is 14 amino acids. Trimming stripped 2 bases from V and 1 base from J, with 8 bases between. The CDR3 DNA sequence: TGTGCCAGCAGTTTATTGGGGCGGAACACTGAAGCTTTCTTT. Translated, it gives CASSLLGRNTEAFF.

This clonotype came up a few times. CDR3 bases: TGCGCCAGCAGCTACACTAGCGGGGGGGCCCAGACCCAGTACTTC. Encoded protein: CASSYTSGGAQTQYF. The rearrangement joins TRBV4-1 to TRBJ2-5; 13 bases are shared with TRBD2. The CDR3 covers 15 residues. Germline trimming cut 5 bases from V and 6 bases from J; bases unmatched to any gene: 6. Germline V gene data show CDR1 as MGHRA and CDR2 as YSYEKL.

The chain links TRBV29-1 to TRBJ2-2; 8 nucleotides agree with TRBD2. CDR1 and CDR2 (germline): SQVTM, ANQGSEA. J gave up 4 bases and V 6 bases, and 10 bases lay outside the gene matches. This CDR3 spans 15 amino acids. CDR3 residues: CSVTGTSEFTGELFF. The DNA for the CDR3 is TGCAGCGTGACCGGGACTAGTGAGTTCACCGGGGAGCTGTTTTTT.

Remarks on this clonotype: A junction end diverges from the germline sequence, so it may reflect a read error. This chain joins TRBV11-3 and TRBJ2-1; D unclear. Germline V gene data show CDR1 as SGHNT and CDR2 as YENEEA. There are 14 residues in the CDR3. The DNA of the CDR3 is TGTGCCAGCAACTTAGTGGGAAGGATATGGGAGCAGTTCTTC. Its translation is CASNLVGRIWEQFF.

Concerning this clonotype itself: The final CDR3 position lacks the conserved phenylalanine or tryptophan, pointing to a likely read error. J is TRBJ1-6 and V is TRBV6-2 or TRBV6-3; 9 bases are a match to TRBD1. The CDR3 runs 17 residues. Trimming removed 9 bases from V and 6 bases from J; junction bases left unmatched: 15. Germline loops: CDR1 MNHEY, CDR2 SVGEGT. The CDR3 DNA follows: TGTGCCAGGAGTACGAATTCGCCGGGACAGGGTAATTCACCCCTCCACTTG. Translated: CARSTNSPGQGNSPLHL.

The CDR3 nucleotides read TGTGCCAGCAGCTTAGCGGGTGCATACAGAGAGCAGTTCTTC. Protein: CASSLAGAYREQFF. The chain links TRBV11-2 to TRBJ2-1; no reliable D call. The CDR3 runs to 14 residues. Trimming cost V 1 base and J 10 bases, with 14 bases left between them. Germline V gene data show CDR1 as SGHAT and CDR2 as FQNNGV.

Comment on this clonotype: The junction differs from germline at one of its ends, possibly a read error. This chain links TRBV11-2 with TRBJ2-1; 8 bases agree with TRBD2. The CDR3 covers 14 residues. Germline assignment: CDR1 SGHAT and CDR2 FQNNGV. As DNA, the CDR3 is TGTGCCAGCAGCTTAGCGGGGGGGTACAATGAGCCGTACTTC. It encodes CASSLAGGYNEPYF.

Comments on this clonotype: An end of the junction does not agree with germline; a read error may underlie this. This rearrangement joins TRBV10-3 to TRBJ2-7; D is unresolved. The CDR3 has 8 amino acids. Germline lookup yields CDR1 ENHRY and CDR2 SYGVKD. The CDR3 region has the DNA TGTGCCAACGGGTTTTCGCACTTT. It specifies CANGFSHF.

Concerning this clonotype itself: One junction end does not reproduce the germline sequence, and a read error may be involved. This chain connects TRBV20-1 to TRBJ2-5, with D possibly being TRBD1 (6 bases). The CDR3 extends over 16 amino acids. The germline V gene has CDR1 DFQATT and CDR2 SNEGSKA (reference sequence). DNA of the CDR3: TGCAGTGCTAGAGCTCTAGGACAGCCGTACCAAGAGGCCCAGTACTTC. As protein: CSARALGQPYQEAQYF.

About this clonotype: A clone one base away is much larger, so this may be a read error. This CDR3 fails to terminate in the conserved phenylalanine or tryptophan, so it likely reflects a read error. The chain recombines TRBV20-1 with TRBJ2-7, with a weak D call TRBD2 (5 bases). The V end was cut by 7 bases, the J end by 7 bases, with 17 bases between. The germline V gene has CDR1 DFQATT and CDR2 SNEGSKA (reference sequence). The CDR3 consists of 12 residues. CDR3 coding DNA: TGCAGTGTTCAGGACTCATCTCTAGAGCAGTACTAC. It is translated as CSVQDSSLEQYY.

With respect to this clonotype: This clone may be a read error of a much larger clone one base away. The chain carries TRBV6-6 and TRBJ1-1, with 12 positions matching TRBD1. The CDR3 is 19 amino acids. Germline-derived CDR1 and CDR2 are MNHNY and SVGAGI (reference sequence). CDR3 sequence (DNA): TGTGCCAACAGTTACTCGAAGGGACAGGGGGCGAGTGGGGCCACTGAAGCTTTCTTT. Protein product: CANSYSKGQGASGATEAFF.

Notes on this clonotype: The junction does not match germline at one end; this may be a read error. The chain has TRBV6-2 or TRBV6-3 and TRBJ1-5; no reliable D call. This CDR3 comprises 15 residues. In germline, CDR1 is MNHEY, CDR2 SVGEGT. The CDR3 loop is CASSYHGQSNQPQHF. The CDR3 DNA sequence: TGTGCCAGTAGTTACCATGGGCAAAGTAATCAGCCCCAGCATTTT.

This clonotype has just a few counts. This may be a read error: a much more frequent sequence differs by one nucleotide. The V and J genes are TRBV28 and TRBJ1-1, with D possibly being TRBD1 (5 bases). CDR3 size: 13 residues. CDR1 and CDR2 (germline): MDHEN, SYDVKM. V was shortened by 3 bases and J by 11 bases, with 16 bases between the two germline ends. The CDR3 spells CASSFPNGGDAFF. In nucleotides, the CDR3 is TGTGCCAGCAGTTTCCCCAACGGGGGTGACGCTTTCTTT.

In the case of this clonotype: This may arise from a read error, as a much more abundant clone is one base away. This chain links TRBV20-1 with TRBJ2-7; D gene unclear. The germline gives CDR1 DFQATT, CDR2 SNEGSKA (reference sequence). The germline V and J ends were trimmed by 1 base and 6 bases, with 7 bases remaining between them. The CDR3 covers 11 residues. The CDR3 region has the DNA TGCAGTGCTAGAGGTCTGTTCGAGCAGTACTTC. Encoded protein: CSARGLFEQYF.

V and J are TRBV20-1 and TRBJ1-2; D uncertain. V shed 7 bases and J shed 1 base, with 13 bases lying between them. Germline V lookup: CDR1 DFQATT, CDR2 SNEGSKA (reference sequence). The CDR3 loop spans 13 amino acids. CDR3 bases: TGCAGTGTTAGTCCGCGGAGTAACTATGGCTACACCTTC. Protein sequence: CSVSPRSNYGYTF.

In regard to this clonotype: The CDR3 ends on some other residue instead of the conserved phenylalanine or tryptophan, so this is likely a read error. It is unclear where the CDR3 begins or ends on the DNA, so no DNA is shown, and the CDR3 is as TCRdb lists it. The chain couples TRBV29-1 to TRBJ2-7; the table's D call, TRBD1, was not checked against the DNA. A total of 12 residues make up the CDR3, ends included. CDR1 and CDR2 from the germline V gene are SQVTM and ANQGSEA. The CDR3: CSVSGEGREHYI.

CDR3 nucleotides: TGCAGTGCTCCCCTTCACCGACTAACGGGGCTTAACAATGAGCAGTTCTTC. Amino acid sequence: CSAPLHRLTGLNNEQFF. The V gene is TRBV20-1, the J gene TRBJ2-1; the D gene could be TRBD1 or TRBD2 (5 bases each). Trimming took off 5 bases at V and 5 bases at J, with 25 bases between the two ends. The CDR3 is made up of 17 amino acids. Germline V gene sequence: CDR1 DFQATT, CDR2 SNEGSKA (reference sequence).

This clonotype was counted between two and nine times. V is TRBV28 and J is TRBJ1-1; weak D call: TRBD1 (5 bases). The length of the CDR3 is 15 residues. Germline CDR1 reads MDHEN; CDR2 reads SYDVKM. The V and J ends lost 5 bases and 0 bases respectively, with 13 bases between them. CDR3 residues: CASSPPGPLNTEAFF. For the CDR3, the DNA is TGTGCCAGCAGTCCACCGGGACCCTTGAACACTGAAGCTTTCTTT.

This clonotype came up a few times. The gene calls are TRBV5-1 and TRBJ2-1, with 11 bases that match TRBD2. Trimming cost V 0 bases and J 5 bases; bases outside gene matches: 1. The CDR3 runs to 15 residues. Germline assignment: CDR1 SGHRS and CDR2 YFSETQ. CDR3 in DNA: TGCGCCAGCAGCTTGGCTAGCGGGAGGAACAATGAGCAGTTCTTC. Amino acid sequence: CASSLASGRNNEQFF.

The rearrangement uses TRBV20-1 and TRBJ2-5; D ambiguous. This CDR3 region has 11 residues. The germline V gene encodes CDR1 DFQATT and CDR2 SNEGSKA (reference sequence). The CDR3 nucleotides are TGCACGGTGCAGCACCAAGAGACCCAGTACTTC. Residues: CTVQHQETQYF.

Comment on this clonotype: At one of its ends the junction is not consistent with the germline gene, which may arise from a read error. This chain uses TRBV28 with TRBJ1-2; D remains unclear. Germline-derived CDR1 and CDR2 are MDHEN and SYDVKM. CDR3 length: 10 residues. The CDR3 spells CATASNRYTF. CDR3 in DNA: TGTGCCACAGCCTCTAATCGCTACACGTTC.

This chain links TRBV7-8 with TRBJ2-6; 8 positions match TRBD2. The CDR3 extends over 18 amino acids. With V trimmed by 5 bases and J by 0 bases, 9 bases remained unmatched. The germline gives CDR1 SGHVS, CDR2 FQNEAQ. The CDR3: CASSPPGLDSSGANVLTF. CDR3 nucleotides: TGTGCCAGCAGCCCTCCGGGACTAGACTCCTCTGGGGCCAACGTCCTGACTTTC. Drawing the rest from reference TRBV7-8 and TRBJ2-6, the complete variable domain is GAGVSQSPRYKVAKRGQDVALRCDPISGHVSLFWYQQALGQGPEFLTYFQNEAQLDKSGLPSDRFFAERPEGSVSTLKIQRTQQEDSAVYLCASSPPGLDSSGANVLTFGAGSRLTVL.

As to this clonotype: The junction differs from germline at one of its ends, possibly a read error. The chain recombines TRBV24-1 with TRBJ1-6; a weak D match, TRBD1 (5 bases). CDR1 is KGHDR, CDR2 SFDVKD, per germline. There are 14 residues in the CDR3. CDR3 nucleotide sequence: TGTGCCACCAGTGAGTGCAGGGTCGGTTCAGCCCTCCACTTT. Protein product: CATSECRVGSALHF.